Listed below are T cell receptor beta chains from one sample, sequenced in a study of human CD8 memory T cell subsets. From its re-call of the 5' RACE reads, TCRdb lists each CDR3 protein once, without DNA. The repertoire table contains roughly 10,000 distinct CDR3 sequences. Sequenced: CD8+ T cells from PBMCs. The receptors were gathered from a human donor in good health. The CDR3 runs from the conserved cysteine through the conserved F or W. For some rows the clone size is stated as once, few or many, or as a class when expanded; others skip it.

v_call,clone_size,j_call,cdr3_aa
TRBV5-1,.,TRBJ2-3,CASSLDWRGSDTQYF
TRBV19,.,TRBJ2-3,CASSFRHLTDTQYF
TRBV6-5,.,TRBJ1-2,CASSYSTNYGYTF
TRBV20-1,.,TRBJ2-3,CSARVSLATDTQYF
TRBV6-2/TRBV6-3,.,TRBJ2-3,CASSSGTSGGPRDTQYF
TRBV19,.,TRBJ2-2,CASSISASGRGELFF
TRBV12-3/TRBV12-4,.,TRBJ1-5,CASNDRVSIQPQHF
TRBV2,medium-sized,TRBJ1-2,CASSESSRIGYTF
TRBV11-2,.,TRBJ2-7,CASSLVGGEQYF
TRBV5-1,.,TRBJ2-1,CASSSGQGARDEQFF
TRBV7-8,.,TRBJ2-3,CASSLHGLATSTDTQYF
TRBV20-1,.,TRBJ1-1,CSGRNQDTEAFF
TRBV13,.,TRBJ2-1,CASSLAGGSYNEQFF
TRBV9,.,TRBJ2-7,CASSVERGTREQYF
TRBV27,.,TRBJ2-2,CASSLVQPPNTGELFF
TRBV25-1,.,TRBJ2-1,CASSGSRDRINEQFF
TRBV29-1,medium-sized,TRBJ2-5,CSVEDSQETQYF
TRBV19,.,TRBJ1-5,CASTEAGRVDQPQHF
TRBV5-1,.,TRBJ2-7,CASSPEGGASSYEQYF
TRBV9,.,TRBJ2-5,CASSVAGAQETQYF
TRBV5-6,.,TRBJ2-7,CASSLVQVGYEQYF
TRBV12-3/TRBV12-4,.,TRBJ1-2,CASSLTESNGYTF
TRBV27,.,TRBJ2-3,CASSLSLSGADTQYF